The source of this TCR beta chain is a study of T-cell reconstitution after alpha-beta-depleted transplantation in children. Findings of the study overall: Alpha-beta T cells present about two months after transplant were reported to originate from several hundred expanded graft clones.

This sample's TCRbeta library carried unique molecular identifier barcodes. TCRdb reanalysed the PCR reads using MiXCR and keeps one entry per CDR3 protein. Among about 980,000 distinct CDR3 sequences listed, about 29% were seen once. Germline trimming cut 7 bases from V and 7 bases from J; bases unmatched to any gene: 20. The CDR3 length is 17 residues. The germline CDR1 and CDR2 sequences are DFQATT and SNEGSKA (reference sequence). A note on this clonotype: The antigen remains undetermined.

The source was PBMCs, mostly from graft donor cells, collected 360 days after TCRalphabeta/CD19-depleted stem cell transplant. The genes are TRBV20-1 and TRBJ2-1, with 9 positions matching TRBD2. This receptor was obtained from a boy in the first two years of life who had a stem cell transplant for SCID, so the T cells may come from the graft donor. CDR3 in amino acids: CSVPHSLGAGGGNEQFF. In nucleotides, the CDR3 is TGCAGTGTTCCCCACTCTCTGGGAGCGGGGGGCGGTAATGAGCAGTTCTTC.